Below, one TCR beta chain is given with its context. What it binds is not known. This record belongs to a study of T cells after yellow fever vaccination. In the study overall: Low-cell-number fractions were prepared with SMART-Seq v4 Ultra Low Input. Findings of the study overall: CD4 and CD8 compartments shared a small share of clonotypes, likely from convergent recombination.

The CDR3 runs 12 residues. V was clipped by 3 bases and J by 8 bases, with 9 bases between them. CDR1 is KGHDR and CDR2 is SFDVKD in the germline V gene. In TCRdb, the 5' RACE reads were re-called with MiXCR into one record per CDR3 protein. The sample has some 600,000 distinct CDR3 sequences, around 16% seen once. This chain links TRBV24-1 with TRBJ1-2; D gene uncertain. The sequence was collected from a man aged 18 to 35 who received the YFV17D yellow fever vaccine. Specimen: PBMCs, collected more than 4 days after the first yellow fever vaccination. In nucleotides, the CDR3 is TGTGCCACCAGTGATACTTACGGGGGCTACACCTTC. It codes for CATSDTYGGYTF.